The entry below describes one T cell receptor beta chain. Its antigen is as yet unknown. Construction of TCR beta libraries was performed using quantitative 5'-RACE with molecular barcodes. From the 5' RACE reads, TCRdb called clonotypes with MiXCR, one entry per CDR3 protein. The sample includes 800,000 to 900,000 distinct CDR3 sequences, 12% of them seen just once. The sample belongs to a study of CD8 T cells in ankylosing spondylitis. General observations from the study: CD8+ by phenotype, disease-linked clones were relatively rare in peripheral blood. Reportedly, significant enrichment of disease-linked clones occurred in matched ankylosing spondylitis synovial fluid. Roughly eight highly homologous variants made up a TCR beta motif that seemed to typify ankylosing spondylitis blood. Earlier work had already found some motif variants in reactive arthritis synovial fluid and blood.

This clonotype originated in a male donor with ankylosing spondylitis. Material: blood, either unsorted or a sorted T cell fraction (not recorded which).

The CDR3 here is CASTRGDETQYF. The CDR3 nucleotides read TGTGCCAGCACCCGGGGGGATGAGACCCAGTACTTC. V and J are TRBV7-2 and TRBJ2-5; 7 nucleotides align to TRBD2. Germline CDR1 and CDR2: SGHTA and FQGNSA. V shed 7 bases and J 5 bases; nucleotides not matched to a gene: 4. The CDR3 totals 12 residues.